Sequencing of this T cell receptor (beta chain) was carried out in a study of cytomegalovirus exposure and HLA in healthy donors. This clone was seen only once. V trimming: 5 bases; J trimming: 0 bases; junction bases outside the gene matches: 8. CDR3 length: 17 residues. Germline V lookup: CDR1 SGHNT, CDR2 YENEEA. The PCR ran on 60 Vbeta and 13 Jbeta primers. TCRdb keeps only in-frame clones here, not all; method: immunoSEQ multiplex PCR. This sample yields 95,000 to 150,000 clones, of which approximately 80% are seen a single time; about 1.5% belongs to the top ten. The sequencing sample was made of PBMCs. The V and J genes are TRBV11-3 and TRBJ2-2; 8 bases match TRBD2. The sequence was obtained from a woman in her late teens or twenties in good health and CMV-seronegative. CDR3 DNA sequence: TGTGCCAGCAGCGATTCCTCAGCGGGAGCGAACACCGGGGAGCTGTTTTTT. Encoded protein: CASSDSSAGANTGELFF. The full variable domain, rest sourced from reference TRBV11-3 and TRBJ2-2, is EAGVVQSPRYKIIEKKQPVAFWCNPISGHNTLYWYLQNLGQGPELLIRYENEEAVDDSQLPKDRFSAERLKGVDSTLKIQPAELGDSAVYLCASSDSSAGANTGELFFGEGSRLTVL.